This section outlines one T cell receptor beta chain sequence together with its context. What this receptor recognizes is not known. No clone much larger than this one lies a single base away; base qualities are absent. The donors were healthy, HIV-negative adults who had no recently reported acute infections or vaccinations. Every donor was a Caucasian adult living in Nashville, Tennessee, USA. CD4+ T cells were enriched through magnetic negative selection, after which naive cells were positively selected on CD45RA and the remaining negative fraction served as the memory subset. After blood collection by leukapheresis, PBMCs were isolated using Ficoll-Histopaque density gradient centrifugation and then cryopreserved in the vapor phase of liquid nitrogen. Analytical flow cytometry was used to check the purity and quantity of each magnetically sorted T cell population. Each sorted fraction had its genomic DNA isolated and then quantified by UV absorbance on a Nanodrop 2000c.

The data were taken from a study of shared clonotypes between healthy human individuals (dated by TCRdb to 2019 to 2021). For the wider study: The cohort comprised a couple of women and a few men aged 18 to 49 years. Libraries were prepared and TCR repertoires were sequenced by different laboratories using diverse techniques, in order to increase sequencing depth and limit assay-specific biases. Between about 0.8 and 9 billion PBMCs per donor were obtained by leukapheresis. To estimate repertoire size and how much clonotypes are shared between individuals, the study performed deep sequencing of blood TCR repertoires from 4 to 6 healthy adults. For each donor, CD4 naive and CD4 memory were each given three plates, CD8 naive was given two plates, and CD8 memory was given one plate. On the study overall, not on this receptor specifically: Rarefaction of sorted-subset datasets indicated incomplete sequencing despite the large sequencing depth. Naive subsets generally had larger estimated clonotype richness than memory subsets. Based on pairwise subsampling, the degree of clonotype sharing among donors was expected to be affected by sequencing depth. When a few donors were compared, the shared fraction of clonotypes was around 5% for naive CD4, about 4% for naive CD8, 2% to 2.5% for memory CD4, and roughly 0.43% for memory CD8. The small number of donors limited the genetic and exposure-history diversity represented. Sampling was restricted to blood, and TCR repertoires in tissues likely differ from the TCR repertoires found in blood. Higher generation probabilities were observed for clonotypes shared by all four sorted-subset donors than for non-shared clonotypes.

A distance of 8 bases separates the germline ends of V and J, which lose 7 bases and 5 bases respectively. CDR3 length: 12 amino acids, cysteine to phenylalanine. CDR3 DNA only is kept here, 36 bases in frame from base 1. The germline V gene specifies MRHNA as CDR1 and SNTAGT as CDR2. Using the deep immunoSEQ assay, multiplex PCR amplified TCR CDR3 regions from genomic DNA. Extracted genomic DNA from each cell subset was distributed evenly across all wells of several immunoSEQ 96-well plates, and each plate was treated as a replicate. For sorted subsets, roughly 200 ng genomic DNA, equal to 30,000 to 35,000 T cell genomes, was loaded into each replicate PCR. The purified libraries were quantified using a Qubit 3.0 fluorometer, sized with a Bioanalyzer 2100, and then quantified again using the KAPA Library Quantification kit. Every immunoSEQ 96-well plate was sequenced on a dedicated single-read 150-cycle Illumina NextSeq 550 flow cell. In the original analysis: Because the immunoSEQ output included only junctional sequences and no quality scores, the filtering could not be the same as the filtering used for full-length reads. Sequences were annotated with PyIR, a Python wrapper for IgBLAST v1.9, and V/J genes and CDR3 were assigned using IMGT germline references. Reads were removed for weak V/J assignments (E-value above 1e-6), missing CDR3, stop codons, out-of-frame junctions, or ambiguous translated residues. A V3J clonotype was defined by an identical inferred V gene, J gene, and CDR3 amino acid sequence. To compute the percentage overlap between repertoires, the number of shared unique clonotypes was divided by the size of the smaller repertoire. Three approaches were used to assess repertoire richness: RTK rarefaction, the Chao1 estimator, and Recon v2.1 estimates of unobserved clonotypes. Generation probabilities were computed with OLGA for all TCRbeta clonotypes obtained by the gDNA method from a handful of donors. The source is immuneACCESS, and TCRdb retained only in-frame sequences with V and J called. Part of the clones is not carried over; for the studies checked, unresolved V genes explain less than half of this, and the remainder is unexplained. That table supplies the V and J calls and clone size; D and trimming were determined from the DNA. The sample yields some 580,000 clones; almost 97% were counted once. Together, the top ten hold about 0.06% of the sample.

The chain couples TRBV6-4 to TRBJ2-2; the D call could be TRBD1 or TRBD2, with each sharing 6 bases. Sequences were obtained from naive CD4+ T cells sorted from blood. The sample's cell subset or site label, decoded: CD45RA+ positively selected. The source of this sequence is a woman in her 30s in good health. The nucleotide sequence reads TGTGCCAGCACGGGGGCTACCGGGGAGCTGTTTTTT. Translated, it gives CASTGATGELFF.